This T cell receptor beta chain was observed in a study of identical twins. Regarding the study as a whole: Models underestimated how often monozygotic twins shared out-of-frame TCR alpha.

This CDR3 has 17 residues. Germline lookup yields CDR1 SQVTM and CDR2 ANQGSEA. TCRdb itself ran the 5' RACE reads through MiXCR, one entry per CDR3 protein. The table shows 280,000 or so distinct CDR3 sequences, with under 9.5% occurring only once. On this clonotype itself: Its matching antigen is unknown. The junction does not match germline at one end; this may be a read error.

These data are also associated with another study on yellow fever vaccine responses in identical twins. That source reports: Reportedly, twins' vaccine T cell responses looked partly convergent and partly personalized.

This TCR was sampled from a woman younger than 35 in good health. Material for sequencing was memory (CD45RO+) T cells sorted from blood. The chain employs TRBV29-1 and TRBJ2-1; 8 bases agree with TRBD1. The CDR3 DNA follows: TGCAGCGTTGAAGACCCCAGGGGGCTATACTCCTACAATGAGCAGCTCTTC. Its translation: CSVEDPRGLYSYNEQLF.